These 32 T cell receptor beta chains share one sample of origin, sequenced in a study of shared clonotypes between healthy human individuals. Clones were sequenced by immunoSEQ multiplex PCR, and TCRdb holds only the in-frame ones, with some missing. Here the sample spans roughly 1 million clones, roughly 70% being singletons. Material: memory CD4+ T cells sorted from blood. Subset defined: CD45RA-negative fraction. Receptors originate from a man aged 18 to 30 in good health.

This clone was recorded only once. This chain connects TRBV10-2 to TRBJ1-5; a weak D match, TRBD1 (5 bases). The germline V gene has CDR1 WSHSY and CDR2 SAAADI. The CDR3 loop spans 15 amino acids. The V gene lost 8 bases and the J gene lost 1 base, with 15 bases spanning the gap. DNA of the CDR3: TGCGCCAGCCGACAAACAGGTGGGAGCAATCAGCCCCAGCATTTT. The encoded protein is CASRQTGGSNQPQHF.

The genes are TRBV19 and TRBJ1-1; a weak D match, TRBD1 (5 bases). Germline V gene data show CDR1 as LNHDA and CDR2 as SQIVND (reference sequence). This CDR3 has 13 residues. Trimming cost V 4 bases and J 7 bases, with 13 bases left between them. The CDR3 protein is CASSTYRDGEAFF. The CDR3 DNA sequence: TGTGCCAGTAGTACATACCGGGACGGTGAAGCTTTCTTT. The full variable domain, completed using reference TRBV19 and TRBJ1-1, is DGGITQSPKYLFRKEGQNVTLSCEQNLNHDAMYWYRQDPGQGLRLIYYSQIVNDFQKGDIAEGYSVSREKKESFPLTVTSAQKNPTAFYLCASSTYRDGEAFFGQGTRLTVV.

The gene calls are TRBV10-1 and TRBJ2-1; no reliable D call. Germline V gives CDR1 WNHNN, CDR2 SYGVQD (reference sequence). Trimming left V 4 bases short and J 10 bases short, with 14 bases between. The CDR3 loop spans 13 amino acids. Here the CDR3 reads CASSGPGVGEQFF. CDR3 nucleotide sequence: TGCGCCAGCAGTGGGCCCGGCGTCGGGGAGCAGTTCTTC.

Turning to this clone: Other DNA sequences of this sample code for an identical CDR3. CDR3 nucleotides: TGTGCCAGCAGCTTAGATGGGGTTTCTGGGGCCAACGTCCTGACTTTC. This translates into CASSLDGVSGANVLTF. The rearrangement joins TRBV11-2 to TRBJ2-6; no clear D gene. The CDR3 consists of 16 residues. Germline V gene lookup returns CDR1 SGHAT and CDR2 FQNNGV. The V end was cut by 0 bases, the J end by 1 base, with 7 bases between.

The chain carries TRBV6-5 and TRBJ1-3; 7 bases match TRBD1. The germline V gene has CDR1 MNHEY and CDR2 SVGAGI. The CDR3 is 15 residues long. V shed 4 bases and J 2 bases; nucleotides not matched to a gene: 5. The CDR3 DNA reads as TGTGCCAGCAGTTTCCGGACAGGCGCTGGAAACACCATATATTTT. Translation gives CASSFRTGAGNTIYF.

This clone turned up a few times. The gene calls are TRBV10-3 and TRBJ2-7; D not certain. V was cut by 4 bases and J by 2 bases, with 9 bases left in between. The CDR3 extends over 13 amino acids. Germline lookup yields CDR1 ENHRY and CDR2 SYGVKD. The CDR3: CAISAQDPYEQYF. For the CDR3, the DNA is TGTGCCATCAGTGCTCAAGATCCCTACGAGCAGTACTTC.

This clone has a handful of counts. The chain has TRBV30 and TRBJ1-1; 10 bases align to TRBD1. CDR3 length equals 12 residues. Unmatched junction bases numbered 5, after V lost 5 bases and J lost 8 bases. Germline V gives CDR1 GTSNPN, CDR2 SVGIG (reference sequence). The CDR3 is CAWGQGGGEAFF. As DNA, the CDR3 is TGTGCCTGGGGACAGGGGGGTGGCGAAGCTTTCTTT.

This chain connects TRBV2 to TRBJ1-5; no reliable D call. The V gene lost 6 bases and the J gene lost 0 bases, with 9 bases spanning the gap. Germline-derived CDR1 and CDR2 are SNHLY and FYNNEI. The CDR3 is 14 amino acids. The CDR3 spells CASRREGSNQPQHF. In DNA, the CDR3 is TGTGCCAGCAGGAGGGAGGGTAGCAATCAGCCCCAGCATTTT.

The chain uses TRBV6-1 and TRBJ2-5; D gene ambiguous. V was trimmed by 10 bases and J by 6 bases, leaving 15 bases between them. Germline CDR1 reads MNHNS; CDR2 reads SASEGT. This CDR3 comprises 12 residues. CDR3 in amino acids: CAKSLDRKTQYF. The CDR3 DNA sequence: TGTGCCAAATCGCTCGATCGTAAGACCCAGTACTTC.

In its sample, this clone was seen a few times. This could be a read error, since a much larger clone is one nucleotide away. The rearrangement links TRBV19 to TRBJ1-6; D remains unclear. Trimming took 2 bases from V and 7 from J, leaving 9 bases between them. The CDR3 consists of 14 residues. The V gene's germline CDR1 is LNHDA and CDR2 SQIVND (reference sequence). The CDR3, as DNA: TGTGCCAGTAGTATAAGCGCGGGGAATTCACCCCTCCACTTT. Its protein product is CASSISAGNSPLHF.

The rearrangement links TRBV9 to TRBJ1-1; 8 bases line up with TRBD1. Germline loops: CDR1 SGDLS, CDR2 YYNGEE. V lost 3 bases to trimming and J lost 6 bases; unmatched junction nucleotides: 4. The CDR3 is 13 residues long. CDR3 nucleotides: TGTGCCAGCAGCGGACAGGGGATTGCTGAAGCTTTCTTT. Translating it yields CASSGQGIAEAFF.

Concerning this clone: A much larger clone is a single base away; this may be a read error. The chain carries TRBV11-3 and TRBJ2-2; D call uncertain. Germline V gives CDR1 SGHNT, CDR2 YENEEA. CDR3 length: 13 amino acids. Trimming cost V 2 bases and J 0 bases, with 1 base left between them. The CDR3 region has the DNA TGTGCCAGCAGCTTACCGAACACCGGGGAGCTGTTTTTT. Protein product: CASSLPNTGELFF.

This chain links TRBV19 with TRBJ2-6, with D unclear. The germline CDR1 and CDR2 sequences are LNHDA and SQIVND (reference sequence). This CDR3 has 14 amino acids. CDR3 nucleotide sequence: TGTGCTGTGGCCGGTGACTCTGGGGCCAACGTCCTGACTTTC. Amino acids: CAVAGDSGANVLTF.

This chain joins TRBV6-1 and TRBJ1-6, with no clear D. Between the trimmed V and J ends, which lost 1 base and 7 bases, there was a span of 14 bases. The CDR3 is 16 residues long. Germline V lookup: CDR1 MNHNS, CDR2 SASEGT. The CDR3 protein is CASSEVFGVGNSPLHF. In nucleotides, the CDR3 is TGTGCCAGCAGTGAAGTTTTCGGGGTCGGGAATTCACCCCTCCACTTT.

This clone has at least ten counts. V and J are TRBV15 and TRBJ1-5; 11 nucleotides agree with TRBD1. The V gene end was trimmed by 0 bases and the J gene end by 2 bases; junction bases not matched to a gene: 9. There are 19 residues in the CDR3. Germline CDR1 LNHNV, CDR2 YYDKDF (reference sequence). The CDR3 spells CATSRDRRGQGAGNQPQHF. CDR3 nucleotides: TGTGCCACCAGCAGAGATAGGAGAGGACAGGGGGCGGGCAATCAGCCCCAGCATTTT. The variable domain in full, completed from reference TRBV15 and TRBJ1-5, reads DAMVIQNPRYQVTQFGKPVTLSCSQTLNHNVMYWYQQKSSQAPKLLFHYYDKDFNNEADTPDNFQSRRPNTSFCFLDIRSPGLGDTAMYLCATSRDRRGQGAGNQPQHFGDGTRLSIL.

This sequence joins TRBV6-6 and TRBJ2-1; 11 nucleotides line up with TRBD2. CDR1 and CDR2 from the germline V gene are MNHNY and SVGAGI (reference sequence). The CDR3 runs to 15 residues. The J segment lost 7 bases and the V segment lost 6 bases, leaving 8 bases of the junction unmatched. Here the CDR3 DNA reads TGTGCCAGCAGCGCCGGGACTAGCGGAATTAATGAGCAGTTCTTC. Protein sequence: CASSAGTSGINEQFF.

This chain uses TRBV10-3 with TRBJ1-3; no firm D call. Germline CDR1 ENHRY, CDR2 SYGVKD. The length of the CDR3 is 13 residues. The V end was cut by 6 bases, the J end by 4 bases, with 10 bases between. CDR3 protein: CAISEYRGNTIYF. CDR3 in DNA: TGTGCCATCAGCGAATACCGAGGAAACACCATATATTTT.

V gene TRBV7-2 combines with J gene TRBJ1-5, with unresolved D. The length of the CDR3 is 13 residues. Germline lookup yields CDR1 SGHTA and CDR2 FQGNSA. V was shortened by 3 bases and J by 6 bases, with 9 bases between the two germline ends. The DNA of the CDR3 is TGTGCCAGCAGCTTTAGACCAAGTCAGCCCCAGCATTTT. Translating it yields CASSFRPSQPQHF.

The rearrangement links TRBV4-3 to TRBJ1-2; D is unresolved. The CDR3 runs 14 residues. Germline lookup yields CDR1 LGHNA and CDR2 YSLEER. Trimming cost V 0 bases and J 3 bases, with 8 bases left between them. CDR3 region: CASSQDATDYGYTF. The CDR3 coding sequence is TGCGCCAGCAGCCAAGATGCGACCGACTATGGCTACACCTTC.

The J gene is TRBJ2-1, the V gene TRBV11-2, with D unresolved. The V and J ends lost 3 bases and 4 bases respectively, with 7 bases between them. The CDR3 sequence is 13 residues long. The V gene's germline CDR1 is SGHAT and CDR2 FQNNGV. In nucleotides, the CDR3 is TGTGCCAGCAGCTTTAACCAGTACAATGAGCAGTTCTTC. Translating gives CASSFNQYNEQFF.

The rearrangement links TRBV30 to TRBJ2-7; 12 bases map to TRBD1. Per germline, CDR1 GTSNPN and CDR2 SVGIG (reference sequence). With V trimmed by 3 bases and J by 1 base, 4 bases remained unmatched. The CDR3 has 15 residues. The CDR3 here is CAWRRDRGRSYEQYF. Written as DNA, the CDR3 is TGTGCCTGGAGGCGGGACAGGGGGCGATCCTACGAGCAGTACTTC.

The chain carries TRBV7-2 and TRBJ2-7, with TRBD1 identical over 12 bases. The CDR3 extends over 17 amino acids. Trimming took 2 bases from V and 7 from J; bases not matched to a gene: 12. Germline CDR1 reads SGHTA; CDR2 reads FQGNSA. The CDR3 here is CASSLTGRGQGASEQYF. The CDR3, as DNA: TGTGCCAGCAGCTTAACGGGTAGGGGACAGGGGGCGAGTGAGCAGTACTTC.

This clone was seen only a few times. The chain has TRBV7-8 and TRBJ2-2; 7 bases are a match to TRBD1. CDR1 is SGHVS and CDR2 is FQNEAQ in the germline V gene. Losses at the gene ends were 0 bases for V and 1 base for J; bases not matched to a gene: 2. This CDR3 region has 16 residues. CDR3 sequence reads: CASSLAQGENTGELFF. The DNA of the CDR3 is TGTGCCAGCAGCTTAGCGCAGGGGGAGAACACCGGGGAGCTGTTTTTT.

The V call is TRBV5-1, the J call TRBJ2-5; a weak D match, TRBD1 (7 bases). Germline V gene lookup returns CDR1 SGHRS and CDR2 YFSETQ. V lost 0 bases to trimming and J lost 4 bases, with 13 bases between them. CDR3 length equals 15 residues. The CDR3 sequence: CASSLAGGKGETQYF. In DNA, the CDR3 is TGCGCCAGCAGCTTGGCAGGGGGGAAGGGAGAGACCCAGTACTTC. The full variable domain, its missing parts supplied by reference TRBV5-1 and TRBJ2-5, is KAGVTQTPRYLIKTRGQQVTLSCSPISGHRSVSWYQQTPGQGLQFLFEYFSETQRNKGNFPGRFSGRQFSNSRSEMNVSTLELGDSALYLCASSLAGGKGETQYFGPGTRLLVL.

The chain combines TRBV5-4 with TRBJ1-4, with D maybe TRBD1 (6 bases). CDR1 and CDR2 (germline): SGHNT, YYREEE (reference sequence). Trimming removed 3 bases at V and 4 bases at J, with 10 bases between. There are 14 residues in the CDR3. CDR3: CASSSDSLNEKLFF. The CDR3 region has the DNA TGTGCCAGCAGCTCGGACAGCCTTAATGAAAAACTGTTTTTT.

The V call is TRBV11-2, the J call TRBJ2-5; D might be TRBD1 or TRBD2, each matching 5 bases. This CDR3 region has 16 residues. Trimming took 5 bases from V and 2 from J, leaving 18 bases between them. Germline lookup yields CDR1 SGHAT and CDR2 FQNNGV. CDR3 protein: CASSLQGRVAQETQYF. The CDR3 coding sequence is TGTGCCAGCAGCCTGCAGGGACGGGTGGCTCAAGAGACCCAGTACTTC.

About this clone: The identical CDR3 is also encoded by other nucleotide sequences in the sample. The V and J genes are TRBV5-6 and TRBJ2-5, with 7 bases fitting TRBD1. After removal of 2 bases from V and 4 bases from J, the junction contained 8 bases not matched to a gene. The CDR3 has 15 residues. Germline loops: CDR1 SGHDT, CDR2 YYEEEE. The CDR3 bases are TGTGCCAGCAGCTTTAGGGGGCCTGGAGGAGAGACCCAGTACTTC. It encodes CASSFRGPGGETQYF. The full variable domain, completed using reference TRBV5-6 and TRBJ2-5, is DAGVTQSPTHLIKTRGQQVTLRCSPKSGHDTVSWYQQALGQGPQFIFQYYEEEERQRGNFPDRFSGHQFPNYSSELNVNALLLGDSALYLCASSFRGPGGETQYFGPGTRLLVL.

This clone turned up a few times. The CDR3 DNA sequence: TGTGCCAGCTCAGCCCAGGGGTTGGGCGATCAGCCCCAGCATTTT. Amino acids: CASSAQGLGDQPQHF. The chain links TRBV18 to TRBJ1-5; TRBD1 is a possible D gene (6 bases). Germline V gives CDR1 KGHSH, CDR2 LQKENI. With 5 bases removed from V and 5 bases from J, the gap between germline ends came to 16 bases. The CDR3 spans 15 residues.

Of note for this clone: In the same sample, other DNA sequences code for this CDR3. This rearrangement joins TRBV30 to TRBJ2-3; a weak D match, TRBD2 (5 bases). CDR1 is GTSNPN, CDR2 SVGIG, per germline (reference sequence). The length of the CDR3 is 12 residues. V gave up 3 bases and J gave up 1 base, with 5 bases separating them. CDR3 coding DNA: TGTGCCTGGAGGCGGGGCACAGATACGCAGTATTTT. Translated: CAWRRGTDTQYF.

This rearrangement joins TRBV30 to TRBJ1-3; 7 positions agree with TRBD1. This CDR3 contains 13 residues. The V gene's germline CDR1 is GTSNPN and CDR2 SVGIG (reference sequence). Trimming at V came to 6 bases and at J to 2 bases, leaving 4 bases not matched to a gene. CDR3 sequence: CACDRDPGNTIYF. CDR3 coding DNA: TGTGCCTGTGACAGGGATCCTGGAAACACCATATATTTT.

This clone was detected only a few times. Other DNA variants within this sample encode the same CDR3. The chain carries TRBV30 and TRBJ1-3; D remains unclear. Trimming stripped 4 bases from V and 2 bases from J, with 9 bases between. Germline V CDR1 and CDR2: GTSNPN, SVGIG (reference sequence). The CDR3 consists of 13 residues. The CDR3 DNA is TGTGCCTGGAACACTGGGACTGGAAACACCATATATTTT. As protein: CAWNTGTGNTIYF.

The chain uses TRBV11-2 and TRBJ2-7; no definite D call. V gave up 4 bases and J gave up 2 bases, with 6 bases separating them. CDR1 and CDR2 (germline): SGHAT, FQNNGV. The CDR3 spans 12 residues. The CDR3 loop reads CASSSPTYEQYF. The CDR3 DNA is TGTGCCAGCAGCTCTCCTACCTACGAGCAGTACTTC.